The present entry profiles one T cell receptor beta chain with its context. Its antigen is unknown. The data were obtained in a study of shared clonotypes between healthy human individuals. Study-level background: The study enrolled two women and three men aged 18 to 49.

This table comes from immunoSEQ multiplex PCR, and its TCRdb copy is limited to in-frame clones, with some not included. The sample contains 2 million to 2.5 million clones, 92% of which appear only once. The CDR3 is 15 residues long. CDR1 and CDR2 from the germline V gene are SGDLS and YYNGEE. Unmatched junction bases numbered 6, after V lost 3 bases and J lost 4 bases. The study's findings and limits: A generally larger estimated richness was seen in naive subsets than in memory subsets. Genetic and exposure-history diversity was limited by the small donor number.

The sequence came from a young man in good health. Some clones in this sample may be carry-over from other donors' samples. This sequence joins TRBV9 and TRBJ1-2; 10 positions match TRBD1. Sequencing used naive CD4+ T cells from PBMCs. Subset of the sample: CD45RA+ positively selected. In DNA, the CDR3 is TGTGCCAGCAGCGGACAGGGGGCTCCAGGCTATGGCTACACCTTC. Translating gives CASSGQGAPGYGYTF. Supplemented by reference TRBV9 and TRBJ1-2, the full variable domain reads DSGVTQTPKHLITATGQRVTLRCSPRSGDLSVYWYQQSLDQGLQFLIQYYNGEERAKGNILERFSAQQFPDLHSELNLSSLELGDSALYFCASSGQGAPGYGYTFGSGTRLTVV.